The next 10 T cell receptor beta chains were all read from a single sample in a study of blood T cells in healthy people across ages. Sample-barcoded 5' priming and a J-beta primer mix drove a second PCR of about 7 to 11 cycles. TCRdb reprocessed the 5' RACE reads with MiXCR, giving one entry per CDR3 protein. The sample has fewer than 900,000 distinct CDR3 sequences; around 46% are singletons. Sequences were obtained from blood. The receptors here all came from a woman between 55 and 75 years old in good health.

Concerning this clonotype itself: A much larger clonotype is one base distant, so this may be a read error. The chain recombines TRBV10-3 with TRBJ2-7; 8 nucleotides line up with TRBD1. The trim removed 10 bases at V and 6 bases at J, leaving 11 bases unmatched. The CDR3 loop spans 13 amino acids. Germline values: CDR1 ENHRY, CDR2 SYGVKD. As DNA, the CDR3 is TGTGCCAGCACTGGACAGGGTCATAGCGAGCAGTACTTC. Its protein product is CASTGQGHSEQYF.

CDR3 sequence (DNA): TGTGCCAGCAGCCTTGGGGCTGACAATGAGCAGTACTTC. This codes for CASSLGADNEQYF. V is TRBV3-1 and J is TRBJ2-5; perhaps TRBD1 as D (5 bases). Trimming removed 4 bases from V and 11 bases from J, with 17 bases in between. The CDR3 covers 13 residues. Germline V CDR1 and CDR2: LGHDT, YNNKEL (reference sequence).

The chain is built from TRBV20-1 and TRBJ1-1; tentatively, D is TRBD1 (5 bases). With 2 bases removed from V and 4 bases from J, the gap between germline ends came to 14 bases. Germline V gene lookup returns CDR1 DFQATT and CDR2 SNEGSKA (reference sequence). This CDR3 comprises 14 residues. The CDR3 DNA is TGCAGTGCTAGACCCCCGGGCGGGGGCACTGAAGCTTTCTTT. It encodes CSARPPGGGTEAFF.

This clonotype was seen many times. The genes are TRBV3-1 and TRBJ2-7, with D perhaps TRBD1 (5 bases). The CDR3 loop spans 14 amino acids. Trimming removed 4 bases from V and 2 bases from J, with 12 bases in between. Germline assignment: CDR1 LGHDT and CDR2 YNNKEL (reference sequence). CDR3 protein: CASSRNQGTYEQYF. Here the CDR3 DNA reads TGTGCCAGCAGCCGAAACCAGGGTACCTACGAGCAGTACTTC.

For this clonotype: Since a much larger clone is just one base distant, this may be a read error. This chain uses TRBV11-2 with TRBJ2-1; 12 positions agree with TRBD2. The CDR3 is made up of 16 amino acids. V was clipped by 0 bases and J by 13 bases; unmatched bases: 10. The germline CDR1 and CDR2 sequences are SGHAT and FQNNGV. CDR3 in amino acids: CASSLDGLAGGPEQFF. CDR3 DNA: TGTGCCAGCAGCTTAGATGGGCTAGCGGGAGGGCCGGAACAGTTCTTC. Looking up the rest from reference TRBV11-2 and TRBJ2-1 gives the full variable domain: EAGVAQSPRYKIIEKRQSVAFWCNPISGHATLYWYQQILGQGPKLLIQFQNNGVVDDSQLPKDRFSAERLKGVDSTLKIQPAKLEDSAVYLCASSLDGLAGGPEQFFGPGTRLTVL.

The chain couples TRBV7-2 to TRBJ2-7; D not certain. The CDR3 sequence is 13 residues long. V was trimmed by 4 bases and J by 7 bases, leaving 14 bases between them. Germline-derived CDR1 and CDR2 are SGHTA and FQGNSA. CDR3 amino acids: CASSSYGPGEQYF. The CDR3 coding sequence is TGTGCCAGCAGCTCCTATGGGCCCGGAGAGCAGTACTTC. Variable domain in full (rest from reference TRBV7-2 and TRBJ2-7): GAGVSQSPSNKVTEKGKDVELRCDPISGHTALYWYRQSLGQGLEFLIYFQGNSAPDKSGLPSDRFSAERTGGSVSTLTIQRTQQEDSAVYLCASSSYGPGEQYFGPGTRLTVT.

This clonotype was picked up a small number of times. The chain couples TRBV7-8 to TRBJ2-7; tentatively, D is TRBD1 or TRBD2 (5 bases each). This CDR3 has 17 residues. CDR1 is SGHVS, CDR2 FQNEAQ, per germline. V lost 0 bases and J lost 0, with 15 bases in between. CDR3 protein: CASSLAGVSPPSYEQYF. The CDR3 DNA reads as TGTGCCAGCAGCTTAGCGGGGGTTTCCCCTCCCTCCTACGAGCAGTACTTC.

This chain uses TRBV30 with TRBJ1-4, with D possibly being TRBD1 (6 bases). This CDR3 comprises 16 residues. V was pared by 3 bases and J by 4 bases, with 18 bases between. Per germline, CDR1 GTSNPN and CDR2 SVGIG (reference sequence). The CDR3 loop reads CAWRAPHGQHNEKLFF. CDR3 DNA: TGTGCCTGGAGGGCGCCCCATGGACAGCATAATGAAAAACTGTTTTTT.

This clonotype came up a few times. V and J are TRBV7-9 and TRBJ2-6; TRBD2 is a possible D gene (5 bases). This CDR3 contains 15 residues. Trimming shortened V by 2 bases and J by 1 base, and 6 bases separated the two germline ends. Germline CDR1 SEHNR, CDR2 FQNEAQ (reference sequence). CDR3 nucleotides: TGTGCCAGCAGCTTATGGAGGTCTGGGGCCAACGTCCTGACTTTC. This translates into CASSLWRSGANVLTF. Using reference TRBV7-9 and TRBJ2-6 for the parts outside the CDR3, the full variable domain is DTGVSQNPRHKITKRGQNVTFRCDPISEHNRLYWYRQTLGQGPEFLTYFQNEAQLEKSRLLSDRFSAERPKGSFSTLEIQRTEQGDSAMYLCASSLWRSGANVLTFGAGSRLTVL.

This chain joins TRBV4-3 and TRBJ1-2; TRBD1 aligns across 10 bases. This CDR3 has 21 amino acids. The J segment lost 2 bases and the V segment lost 1 base, leaving 19 bases of the junction unmatched. CDR1 LGHNA and CDR2 YSLEER come from the germline V gene. CDR3 protein: CASSQALTGGIVLEENYGYTF. Written as DNA, the CDR3 is TGCGCCAGCAGCCAAGCCTTGACAGGGGGCATTGTGCTTGAGGAAAACTATGGCTACACCTTC.